The rows below give T cell receptor beta chains drawn from one sample of a study of T-cell memory formation after mild COVID-19. One entry per CDR3 protein, called by TCRdb with MiXCR from the 5' RACE reads. The sample has some 100,000 distinct CDR3 sequences, over 8.5% seen once. Source material: PBMCs or a T cell subset sorted from them (not recorded which). The receptor source for this set is a man between 18 and 29 years old who had mild COVID-19 (a few samples of this study predate the infection). Cell type and time point are not known. The CDR3 runs from the conserved cysteine through the conserved F or W. The D gene is left open where the match is weak. Clone sizes are given selectively: once, few, many, or a class where the clone is expanded.

CDR3 protein: CASSHDRDSEDTQYF; CDR3 DNA: TGTGCCAGCAGCCACGACCGGGACAGCGAAGATACGCAGTATTTT; CDR3 length: 15; clone size: few; D gene: TRBD1; V gene: TRBV3-1; J gene: TRBJ2-3
CDR3 protein: CASSQDWDGELFF; CDR3 DNA: TGTGCCAGCAGCCAAGATTGGGACGGGGAGCTGTTTTTT; CDR3 length: 13; clone size: few; D gene: -; V gene: TRBV3-2; J gene: TRBJ2-2
CDR3 protein: CASSEGWTDRETQYF; CDR3 DNA: TGTGCCAGCAGTGAGGGTTGGACAGATCGAGAGACCCAGTACTTC; CDR3 length: 15; clone size: -; D gene: -; V gene: TRBV2; J gene: TRBJ2-5
CDR3 protein: CASSQDGEGMNTEAFF; CDR3 DNA: TGCGCCAGCAGCCAAGATGGGGAAGGAATGAACACTGAAGCTTTCTTT; CDR3 length: 16; clone size: few; D gene: -; V gene: TRBV4-3; J gene: TRBJ1-1
CDR3 protein: CASSQDGQGVNEQFF; CDR3 DNA: TGCGCCAGCAGCCAAGATGGCCAGGGGGTCAATGAGCAGTTCTTC; CDR3 length: 15; clone size: few; D gene: TRBD1; V gene: TRBV4-3; J gene: TRBJ2-1
CDR3 protein: CSVEEGGANYGYTF; CDR3 DNA: TGCAGCGTTGAAGAAGGCGGTGCCAACTATGGCTACACCTTC; CDR3 length: 14; clone size: many; D gene: -; V gene: TRBV29-1; J gene: TRBJ1-2
CDR3 protein: CASSFPGEAEYF; CDR3 DNA: TGTGCCAGCAGCTTCCCCGGGGAGGCTGAGTACTTC; CDR3 length: 12; clone size: -; D gene: -; V gene: TRBV7-8; J gene: TRBJ2-5
CDR3 protein: CASIPGRNNEQFF; CDR3 DNA: TGTGCCAGCATACCGGGACGCAACAATGAGCAGTTCTTC; CDR3 length: 13; clone size: few; D gene: -; V gene: TRBV7-8; J gene: TRBJ2-1
CDR3 protein: CASSQGPIGTQYF; CDR3 DNA: TGTGCCAGCAGCCAGGGGCCTATCGGGACCCAGTACTTC; CDR3 length: 13; clone size: -; D gene: -; V gene: TRBV6-5; J gene: TRBJ2-5
CDR3 protein: CASSYSGSEQFF; CDR3 DNA: TGTGCCAGCAGTTATTCGGGTAGTGAGCAGTTCTTC; CDR3 length: 12; clone size: -; D gene: -; V gene: TRBV6-5; J gene: TRBJ2-1
CDR3 protein: CASSWGGTGTTNNEQFF; CDR3 DNA: TGTGCCAGCAGCTGGGGCGGAACGGGGACTACGAACAATGAGCAGTTCTTC; CDR3 length: 17; clone size: few; D gene: TRBD2; V gene: TRBV7-8; J gene: TRBJ2-1
CDR3 protein: CASSSSGVYNEQFF; CDR3 DNA: TGTGCCAGCAGTTCTAGCGGGGTTTACAATGAGCAGTTCTTC; CDR3 length: 14; clone size: few; D gene: TRBD2; V gene: TRBV6-2/TRBV6-3; J gene: TRBJ2-1
CDR3 protein: CASSPERGRPSGANVLTF; CDR3 DNA: TGTGCCAGCAGCCCCGAGCGGGGACGGCCCTCTGGGGCCAACGTCCTGACTTTC; CDR3 length: 18; clone size: -; D gene: TRBD2; V gene: TRBV12-3/TRBV12-4; J gene: TRBJ2-6
CDR3 protein: CASSVERRITDTQYF; CDR3 DNA: TGTGCCAGCAGCGTCGAAAGGCGGATTACAGATACGCAGTATTTT; CDR3 length: 15; clone size: -; D gene: -; V gene: TRBV9; J gene: TRBJ2-3
CDR3 protein: CASSLSPWGTDTQYF; CDR3 DNA: TGTGCCAGCAGCTTATCCCCCTGGGGCACAGATACGCAGTATTTT; CDR3 length: 15; clone size: -; D gene: -; V gene: TRBV7-7; J gene: TRBJ2-3
CDR3 protein: CASRLGDTQYF; CDR3 DNA: TGCGCCAGCAGGCTAGGGGATACGCAGTATTTT; CDR3 length: 11; clone size: many; D gene: -; V gene: TRBV5-1; J gene: TRBJ2-3
CDR3 protein: CASSLGTGEGHEQYF; CDR3 DNA: TGTGCCAGCAGCCTGGGGACAGGGGAGGGCCACGAGCAGTACTTC; CDR3 length: 15; clone size: -; D gene: TRBD1; V gene: TRBV13; J gene: TRBJ2-7
CDR3 protein: CASSEPQGARRVSTEAFF; CDR3 DNA: TGTGCCAGCAGTGAACCACAGGGGGCTCGTAGGGTGAGCACTGAAGCTTTCTTT; CDR3 length: 18; clone size: -; D gene: TRBD1; V gene: TRBV12-3/TRBV12-4; J gene: TRBJ1-1
CDR3 protein: CASSLGTEYGYTF; CDR3 DNA: TGTGCCAGCAGCTTAGGGACAGAATATGGCTACACCTTC; CDR3 length: 13; clone size: many; D gene: -; V gene: TRBV11-2; J gene: TRBJ1-2
CDR3 protein: CASSPPGTGALYEQYF; CDR3 DNA: TGTGCCAGCTCACCCCCTGGGACAGGGGCCCTCTACGAGCAGTACTTC; CDR3 length: 16; clone size: few; D gene: TRBD1; V gene: TRBV18; J gene: TRBJ2-7
CDR3 protein: CASRGATNTGELFF; CDR3 DNA: TGTGCCAGCAGAGGAGCTACGAACACCGGGGAGCTGTTTTTT; CDR3 length: 14; clone size: -; D gene: -; V gene: TRBV11-3; J gene: TRBJ2-2
CDR3 protein: CASSYSSPYEQYF; CDR3 DNA: TGTGCCAGCAGTTACTCTTCTCCCTACGAGCAGTACTTC; CDR3 length: 13; clone size: -; D gene: -; V gene: TRBV6-2/TRBV6-3; J gene: TRBJ2-7
CDR3 protein: CASSEAGTSGLSVQYF; CDR3 DNA: TGTGCCAGCAGCGAGGCCGGGACTAGCGGTCTATCGGTCCAGTACTTC; CDR3 length: 16; clone size: -; D gene: TRBD2; V gene: TRBV13; J gene: TRBJ2-5
CDR3 protein: CATSGSRVINQPQHF; CDR3 DNA: TGTGCCACCAGCGGCAGTCGGGTTATCAATCAGCCCCAGCATTTT; CDR3 length: 15; clone size: few; D gene: -; V gene: TRBV15; J gene: TRBJ1-5
CDR3 protein: CASSPGGLAVGTDTQYF; CDR3 DNA: TGTGCCAGCAGCCCGGGGGGACTAGCGGTCGGCACAGATACGCAGTATTTT; CDR3 length: 17; clone size: -; D gene: TRBD2; V gene: TRBV11-2; J gene: TRBJ2-3
CDR3 protein: CASSHGQGLDQPQHF; CDR3 DNA: TGCGCCAGCAGCCATGGACAGGGGTTGGATCAGCCCCAGCATTTT; CDR3 length: 15; clone size: -; D gene: TRBD1; V gene: TRBV4-1; J gene: TRBJ1-5
CDR3 protein: CASSPAGGWTQYF; CDR3 DNA: TGTGCCAGCAGTCCGGCCGGGGGATGGACCCAGTACTTC; CDR3 length: 13; clone size: -; D gene: -; V gene: TRBV27; J gene: TRBJ2-5
CDR3 protein: CASSVGQTYEQYF; CDR3 DNA: TGTGCCAGCAGCGTAGGACAGACCTACGAGCAGTACTTC; CDR3 length: 13; clone size: -; D gene: -; V gene: TRBV9; J gene: TRBJ2-7
CDR3 protein: CSAYSGGYTDTQYF; CDR3 DNA: TGCAGTGCTTATAGCGGGGGGTACACAGATACGCAGTATTTT; CDR3 length: 14; clone size: -; D gene: TRBD2; V gene: TRBV20-1; J gene: TRBJ2-3
CDR3 protein: CASSLMGDEKLFF; CDR3 DNA: TGTGCCAGCAGTTTAATGGGGGATGAAAAACTGTTTTTT; CDR3 length: 13; clone size: -; D gene: -; V gene: TRBV27; J gene: TRBJ1-4
CDR3 protein: CASSTWTAVQETQYF; CDR3 DNA: TGTGCCAGCAGCACATGGACAGCGGTTCAAGAGACCCAGTACTTC; CDR3 length: 15; clone size: few; D gene: -; V gene: TRBV7-2; J gene: TRBJ2-5
CDR3 protein: CASSPASGPYSYEQYF; CDR3 DNA: TGTGCCAGCAGCCCGGCATCGGGGCCTTACTCCTACGAGCAGTACTTC; CDR3 length: 16; clone size: -; D gene: -; V gene: TRBV4-2; J gene: TRBJ2-7
CDR3 protein: CASSAGTNYNEQFF; CDR3 DNA: TGTGCCAGCAGCGCCGGGACAAATTACAATGAGCAGTTCTTC; CDR3 length: 14; clone size: once; D gene: -; V gene: TRBV7-9; J gene: TRBJ2-1
CDR3 protein: CASSYRDRVRMNTEAFF; CDR3 DNA: TGCGCCAGCAGCTACCGGGACAGGGTCCGCATGAACACTGAAGCTTTCTTT; CDR3 length: 17; clone size: -; D gene: TRBD1; V gene: TRBV5-1; J gene: TRBJ1-1
CDR3 protein: CASSDRDRDEQFF; CDR3 DNA: TGTGCCAGCAGCGACCGGGACAGGGATGAGCAGTTCTTC; CDR3 length: 13; clone size: -; D gene: TRBD1; V gene: TRBV5-4; J gene: TRBJ2-1
CDR3 protein: CASSFVSGLAKNIQYF; CDR3 DNA: TGCGCCAGCAGCTTCGTTAGCGGGCTAGCCAAAAACATTCAGTACTTC; CDR3 length: 16; clone size: -; D gene: TRBD2; V gene: TRBV5-1; J gene: TRBJ2-4
CDR3 protein: CASSGESYEQYF; CDR3 DNA: TGTGCCAGCAGTGGGGAGTCCTACGAGCAGTACTTC; CDR3 length: 12; clone size: -; D gene: -; V gene: TRBV4-2; J gene: TRBJ2-7
CDR3 protein: CASSRNTGELFF; CDR3 DNA: TGTGCCAGCAGCCGAAACACCGGGGAGCTGTTTTTT; CDR3 length: 12; clone size: -; D gene: -; V gene: TRBV7-9; J gene: TRBJ2-2
CDR3 protein: CASSFFSSSYNEQFF; CDR3 DNA: TGTGCCAGCAGCTTCTTTTCAAGCTCCTACAATGAGCAGTTCTTC; CDR3 length: 15; clone size: many; D gene: -; V gene: TRBV7-9; J gene: TRBJ2-1
CDR3 protein: CASSQDLGTSTDTQYF; CDR3 DNA: TGCGCCAGCAGCCAAGATCTAGGGACTAGCACAGATACGCAGTATTTT; CDR3 length: 16; clone size: few; D gene: -; V gene: TRBV4-3; J gene: TRBJ2-3
CDR3 protein: CASSVGTRDTRDYGYTF; CDR3 DNA: TGTGCCAGCAGCGTAGGGACCCGGGACACCCGAGACTATGGCTACACCTTC; CDR3 length: 17; clone size: -; D gene: -; V gene: TRBV9; J gene: TRBJ1-2
CDR3 protein: CASSSPGDYEQYF; CDR3 DNA: TGTGCCAGCAGTTCCCCCGGGGACTACGAGCAGTACTTC; CDR3 length: 13; clone size: few; D gene: -; V gene: TRBV12-3/TRBV12-4; J gene: TRBJ2-7
CDR3 protein: CASSPRGGYTGELFF; CDR3 DNA: TGTGCCAGTAGTCCCCGTGGAGGGTACACCGGGGAGCTGTTTTTT; CDR3 length: 15; clone size: -; D gene: -; V gene: TRBV19; J gene: TRBJ2-2
CDR3 protein: CASSYPAGGRTGELFF; CDR3 DNA: TGTGCCAGCAGTTACCCAGCGGGGGGGCGCACCGGGGAGCTGTTTTTT; CDR3 length: 16; clone size: -; D gene: TRBD2; V gene: TRBV6-5; J gene: TRBJ2-2
CDR3 protein: CASSLGSGFSNYGYTF; CDR3 DNA: TGTGCCAGCAGCTTAGGATCAGGATTCTCTAACTATGGCTACACCTTC; CDR3 length: 16; clone size: -; D gene: -; V gene: TRBV7-9; J gene: TRBJ1-2
CDR3 protein: CASSLGPPASGAYNEQFF; CDR3 DNA: TGTGCCAGCAGCTTAGGCCCCCCGGCTAGCGGGGCCTACAATGAGCAGTTCTTC; CDR3 length: 18; clone size: -; D gene: TRBD2; V gene: TRBV7-2; J gene: TRBJ2-1
CDR3 protein: CASSSGTSGGTDTQYF; CDR3 DNA: TGTGCCAGCAGTTCCGGGACTAGCGGGGGAACAGATACGCAGTATTTT; CDR3 length: 16; clone size: few; D gene: TRBD2; V gene: TRBV12-3/TRBV12-4; J gene: TRBJ2-3
CDR3 protein: CASSPTPGTRQETQYF; CDR3 DNA: TGTGCCAGCAGTCCGACCCCCGGGACGCGTCAAGAGACCCAGTACTTC; CDR3 length: 16; clone size: few; D gene: -; V gene: TRBV27; J gene: TRBJ2-5
CDR3 protein: CASSRDREELFF; CDR3 DNA: TGTGCCAGCAGTCGGGACAGGGAAGAACTGTTTTTT; CDR3 length: 12; clone size: -; D gene: TRBD1; V gene: TRBV12-3/TRBV12-4; J gene: TRBJ1-4
CDR3 protein: CASSQEIFSKHGNTEAFF; CDR3 DNA: TGCGCCAGCAGCCAAGAAATTTTTTCGAAACATGGAAACACTGAAGCTTTCTTT; CDR3 length: 18; clone size: few; D gene: -; V gene: TRBV4-1; J gene: TRBJ1-1
CDR3 protein: CASSPLTGAEQFF; CDR3 DNA: TGTGCCAGCAGCCCATTAACGGGGGCTGAGCAGTTCTTC; CDR3 length: 13; clone size: -; D gene: -; V gene: TRBV7-2; J gene: TRBJ2-1
CDR3 protein: CASSLLSGAPYNEQFF; CDR3 DNA: TGTGCCAGCAGCTTACTGTCGGGGGCCCCCTACAATGAGCAGTTCTTC; CDR3 length: 16; clone size: many; D gene: -; V gene: TRBV7-3; J gene: TRBJ2-1
CDR3 protein: CASTSGGSLSSYEQYF; CDR3 DNA: TGCGCCAGCACTAGCGGGGGGTCCTTGAGCTCCTACGAGCAGTACTTC; CDR3 length: 16; clone size: -; D gene: TRBD2; V gene: TRBV10-2; J gene: TRBJ2-7
CDR3 protein: CASSLGARDRLRYGYTF; CDR3 DNA: TGCGCCAGCAGCTTGGGAGCAAGGGACAGGCTTCGCTATGGCTACACCTTC; CDR3 length: 17; clone size: -; D gene: TRBD1; V gene: TRBV5-1; J gene: TRBJ1-2
CDR3 protein: CASSFVKYGYTF; CDR3 DNA: TGTGCCAGCAGCTTTGTAAAGTATGGCTACACCTTC; CDR3 length: 12; clone size: -; D gene: -; V gene: TRBV7-9; J gene: TRBJ1-2
CDR3 protein: CSVDLQGAPFGYTF; CDR3 DNA: TGCAGCGTTGATTTACAGGGGGCCCCTTTCGGCTACACCTTC; CDR3 length: 14; clone size: few; D gene: TRBD1; V gene: TRBV29-1; J gene: TRBJ1-2